The sequence of this TCR beta chain was determined in a study of human T cells and chemical hapten exposure. Ten or more counts support this clonotype. Its specificity is unknown. MiXCR, run by TCRdb on the RACE reads, gives a single entry per CDR3 protein. The sample carries about 95,000 distinct CDR3 sequences, 10% to 12% recorded once. Study-level results: No change in TCRs above 1 in 1000 frequency was produced by DPC sensitization. Expanded TCRs clustered into significantly more large CDR3 similarity groups than controls, the analysis revealed. Donors' alopecia may make their immune response differ from healthy people's.

Stated time point: patch test 2, 6 weeks after DPC sensitization. Treatment here: therapeutic diphenylcyclopropenone sensitization with weekly scalp DPC. From whole blood left unfractionated, total RNA was extracted. The CDR3 has 13 amino acids. Germline CDR1 and CDR2: GTSNPN and SVGIG (reference sequence). V shed 2 bases, J shed 8 bases, and the junction held 7 bases outside the gene matches. The gene calls are TRBV30 and TRBJ2-3; 7 bases line up with TRBD1. This TCR was sampled from a woman in her thirties or forties with alopecia areata. Some clones in this sample may be carry-over from other donors' samples. The source was whole blood, collected in connection with sensitization to the hapten diphenylcyclopropenone (DPC). The CDR3 DNA reads TGTGCCTGGAGTAGGGACAGAAAAGCTACGCAGTATTTT. Its protein is CAWSRDRKATQYF.